The clone carrying this T cell receptor (beta chain) was seen only a few times. The CDR3 is made up of 18 amino acids. Via MiXCR, TCRdb re-called the 5' RACE reads, giving one row per CDR3 protein. The table records roughly 320,000 distinct CDR3 sequences, 9.5% to 12% of them present only once. The sample belongs to a study of T cells after yellow fever vaccination. The origin of this receptor is a man younger than 35 who received the YFV17D yellow fever vaccine. The J gene is TRBJ1-6, the V gene TRBV21-1. TRBV21-1 is shown as a pseudogene. The specimen was CD4+ T cells sorted from PBMCs, collected 45 days after the yellow fever booster vaccination. The CDR3 DNA reads as TGTGCCAGCAGCAAATTTGAGGGCGGAAGCTCCTATAATTCACCCCTCCACTTT. Translating it yields CASSKFEGGSSYNSPLHF.